A selection of T cell receptor beta chains follows, all from one sample in a study of cytomegalovirus exposure and HLA in healthy donors. Clones were sequenced by immunoSEQ multiplex PCR, and TCRdb holds only the in-frame ones, with some missing. The sample carries under 250,000 clones, approximately 78% recorded once. Input material: PBMCs. The source of these receptors is a male donor in good health and CMV-seronegative. Both conserved end residues are part of each CDR3. The D gene is left open where the match is weak. Part of the rows lack a size; the others show once, few, many or a class for expanded clones.

j_call v_call clone_size d_call cdr3_aa cdr3_nt
TRBJ1-3 TRBV7-6 few NA CASSNQGKVSGNTIYF TGTGCCAGCAGCAATCAGGGGAAGGTATCTGGAAACACCATATATTTT
TRBJ1-2 TRBV5-6 NA NA CASSFGRRNYGYTF TGTGCCAGCAGCTTCGGACGGAGGAATTATGGCTACACCTTC
TRBJ2-2 TRBV27 NA NA CASSLLDTGELFF TGTGCCAGCAGTTTACTAGACACCGGGGAGCTGTTTTTT
TRBJ2-7 TRBV6-1 NA TRBD2 CASSKGTSGSYEQYF TGTGCCAGCAGTAAAGGGACTAGCGGGAGCTACGAGCAGTACTTC
TRBJ2-7 TRBV2 NA NA CASSARAFAGEQYF TGTGCCAGCAGTGCTCGGGCATTCGCGGGCGAGCAGTACTTC
TRBJ1-5 TRBV18 NA NA CASSPQQGDNQPQHF TGTGCCAGCTCTCCCCAACAGGGTGACAATCAGCCCCAGCATTTT
TRBJ2-7 TRBV5-1 NA TRBD1 CASSPRTGNHEQYF TGCGCCAGCAGCCCTCGGACAGGGAACCACGAGCAGTACTTC
TRBJ2-7 TRBV25-1 NA TRBD1 CASSADRAPYEQYF TGTGCCAGCAGTGCTGACAGGGCCCCCTACGAGCAGTACTTC
TRBJ2-1 TRBV5-4 NA NA CASSLEGPRGANEQFF TGTGCCAGCAGCTTGGAAGGGCCCAGGGGTGCCAATGAGCAGTTCTTC
TRBJ1-4 TRBV6-5 NA TRBD1 CASSSGQGEKQEKLFF TGTGCCAGCAGTTCAGGACAGGGGGAGAAGCAGGAAAAACTGTTTTTT
TRBJ2-7 TRBV4-1 NA TRBD2 CASSQEWGRGYEQYF TGCGCCAGCAGCCAAGAATGGGGGAGGGGCTACGAGCAGTACTTC
TRBJ1-4 TRBV9 NA TRBD1 CASSVGEGQGIEKLFF TGTGCCAGCAGCGTAGGGGAGGGACAGGGAATTGAAAAACTGTTTTTT
TRBJ2-3 TRBV7-2 NA NA CASSLSDRTQYF TGTGCCAGCAGCCTCAGCGACCGTACGCAGTATTTT
TRBJ2-7 TRBV21-1 NA NA CASSKLPGDTHEQYF TGTGCCAGCAGCAAACTTCCAGGGGATACCCACGAGCAGTACTTC
TRBJ2-1 TRBV25-1 NA TRBD1 CASSEASGTAFDGDEQFF TGTGCCAGCAGTGAGGCCTCCGGGACAGCGTTCGACGGGGATGAGCAGTTCTTC
TRBJ1-2 TRBV5-4 once TRBD1 CAGTGTGVGANYGYTF TGTGCCGGGACCGGGACAGGGGTCGGGGCTAACTATGGCTACACCTTC
TRBJ2-1 TRBV20-1 NA NA CSARIGEQFF TGCAGTGCTAGAATCGGTGAGCAGTTCTTC
TRBJ2-1 TRBV7-3 NA TRBD2 CASRVGTSDYNEQFF TGTGCCAGCAGGGTTGGGACTAGCGACTACAATGAGCAGTTCTTC
TRBJ1-1 TRBV5-1 NA TRBD1 CASVRTGPTLDTEAFF TGCGCCAGCGTCAGGACAGGGCCCACGTTGGACACTGAAGCTTTCTTT
TRBJ2-1 TRBV6-4 NA NA CASSEGADNEQFF TGTGCCAGCAGTGAAGGAGCGGACAATGAGCAGTTCTTC
TRBJ1-5 TRBV7-9 NA NA CSSSAPGANSNQPQHF TGTTCCAGCAGCGCCCCAGGCGCAAATAGCAATCAGCCCCAGCATTTT
TRBJ1-2 TRBV16 NA TRBD1 CASSPRDRPYGYTF TGTGCCAGCAGCCCCCGGGACAGACCCTATGGCTACACCTTC
TRBJ1-6 TRBV18 NA NA CASSPQGFSTNSPLHF TGTGCCAGCTCACCGCAGGGCTTTAGTACCAATTCACCCCTCCACTTT
TRBJ1-3 TRBV10-3 NA NA CAISESWASGNTIYF TGTGCCATCAGTGAGTCTTGGGCCTCTGGAAACACCATATATTTT
TRBJ2-2 TRBV4-1 NA TRBD1 CASSHQRTGGWAGELFF TGCGCCAGCAGCCACCAACGGACAGGGGGCTGGGCCGGGGAGCTGTTTTTT
TRBJ2-7 TRBV7-9 NA NA CSSSLRQTAYEQYF TGTTCCAGCAGCTTAAGACAGACCGCCTACGAGCAGTACTTC
TRBJ2-5 TRBV28 NA TRBD2 CASRPFGAGVSETQYF TGTGCCAGCAGACCTTTCGGAGCGGGAGTGAGTGAGACCCAGTACTTC
TRBJ2-7 TRBV7-8 NA NA CASSLRETSLEQYF TGTGCCAGCAGCTTAAGGGAGACTTCCCTCGAGCAGTACTTC
TRBJ2-7 TRBV6-6 few TRBD1 CASSYSRQGNTYEQYF TGTGCCAGCAGTTACTCCCGACAGGGCAATACCTACGAGCAGTACTTC
TRBJ2-1 TRBV7-2 NA TRBD2 CASSSTSGRARREQFF TGTGCCAGCAGCTCGACTAGCGGGAGGGCCAGGCGTGAGCAGTTCTTC
TRBJ2-3 TRBV19 NA NA CASSQFPGDTQYF TGTGCCAGTAGTCAGTTCCCGGGAGATACGCAGTATTTT
TRBJ2-3 TRBV7-9 NA NA CSSSFPAGSTDTQYF TGTTCCAGCAGCTTCCCGGCAGGTAGCACAGATACGCAGTATTTT
TRBJ2-7 TRBV27 NA TRBD2 CASSLSSGSGYEQYF TGTGCCAGCAGTTTATCTAGCGGGAGTGGCTACGAGCAGTACTTC
TRBJ2-7 TRBV7-8 NA NA CASSPTRWVTEQYF TGTGCCAGCAGCCCGACTAGATGGGTAACCGAGCAGTACTTC
TRBJ1-5 TRBV6-5 few NA CASSYSPDTQPQHF TGTGCCAGCAGTTACTCCCCGGACACCCAGCCCCAGCATTTT
TRBJ1-1 TRBV5-6 few NA CASSLGKDTEAFF TGTGCCAGCAGCCTCGGGAAGGACACTGAAGCTTTCTTT
TRBJ1-2 TRBV7-2 NA NA CASSLALAGDGYTF TGTGCCAGCAGCTTAGCGTTGGCAGGGGATGGCTACACCTTC
TRBJ2-7 TRBV20-1 NA TRBD1 CSAPDRGEQYF TGCAGTGCTCCGGACAGGGGCGAGCAGTACTTC
TRBJ1-1 TRBV5-8 NA NA CASSLKKGTEAFF TGTGCCAGCAGCTTAAAAAAGGGGACTGAAGCTTTCTTT
TRBJ2-2 TRBV2 NA NA CASSAVSTGELFF TGTGCCAGCAGTGCAGTCAGCACCGGGGAGCTGTTTTTT
TRBJ2-2 TRBV6-4 few TRBD1 CASSDWNRGRNTGELFF TGTGCCAGCAGTGACTGGAACAGGGGACGGAACACCGGGGAGCTGTTTTTT
TRBJ1-1 TRBV27 NA NA CASSLQGWGGFTEAFF TGTGCCAGCAGCCTCCAAGGGTGGGGGGGCTTCACTGAAGCTTTCTTT
TRBJ2-7 TRBV29-1 NA NA CTRGAEREPFGYEQYF TGCACCAGGGGGGCCGAGCGGGAGCCCTTCGGGTACGAGCAGTACTTC
TRBJ1-2 TRBV7-8 NA NA CASSIQLDGFYGYTF TGTGCCAGCAGCATCCAGCTAGACGGATTCTATGGCTACACCTTC
TRBJ2-7 TRBV11-2 NA NA CASSLPTQASPYEQYF TGTGCCAGCAGCTTACCAACACAGGCGTCTCCATACGAGCAGTACTTC
TRBJ1-4 TRBV19 NA NA CASSPNPGATNEKLFF TGTGCCAGTAGTCCAAATCCAGGGGCTACTAATGAAAAACTGTTTTTT
TRBJ1-2 TRBV6-5 NA NA CASSYQTGHYGYTF TGTGCCAGCAGTTACCAAACAGGGCACTATGGCTACACCTTC
TRBJ1-4 TRBV29-1 NA NA CSAMGGGSTNEKLFF TGCAGCGCCATGGGGGGAGGGTCAACTAATGAAAAACTGTTTTTT
TRBJ2-1 TRBV27 once NA CASSFPTHNEQFF TGTGCCAGCAGTTTCCCCACACACAATGAGCAGTTCTTC